The text below deals with one T cell receptor beta chain. This sample stems from a study of blood T cell repertoires in COVID-19. Turning to the study itself: Nucleic acid was either cDNA or gDNA, and it came from T cells, B-cell-depleted T cells, or PBMCs.

Here immunoSEQ multiplex PCR was the method, and the copy in TCRdb shows in-frame clones only, minus some. The sample includes over 80,000 clones, nearly 90% of them seen just once. V was pared by 2 bases and J by 0 bases, with 3 bases between. This CDR3 has 12 residues. Germline CDR1 SGHRS, CDR2 YFSETQ. Material for sequencing was peripheral blood. The V and J genes are TRBV5-1 and TRBJ2-7; D is undetermined. The receptor's source is a man between 65 and 85 years old with acute or convalescent COVID-19. The CDR3 DNA is TGCGCCAGCAGCTTCAACTCCTACGAGCAGTACTTC. Translation: CASSFNSYEQYF.